These 20 T cell receptor beta chains originate from one sample sequenced in a study of early T cells in non-severe SARS-CoV-2 infection. TCRdb used MiXCR to reprocess the 5' RACE reads, holding one entry per CDR3 protein. The repertoire has over 85,000 distinct CDR3 sequences, approximately 16% of them found once; the top ten carry roughly 1.3%. The sample consisted of whole blood. These receptors were taken from an adult who was a healthcare worker with PCR-confirmed SARS-CoV-2 infection or an uninfected control (not recorded which).

A few counts support this clonotype. One end of the junction fails to match germline, which may point to a read error. The chain couples TRBV6-5 to TRBJ2-1, with no clear D. Germline values: CDR1 MNHEY, CDR2 SVGAGI. CDR3 length: 11 residues. The CDR3 region is CASSSSNEQFF. The CDR3 nucleotides are TGTGCCAGCAGTTCCTCCAATGAGCAGTTCTTC.

This chain joins TRBV5-4 and TRBJ2-7; D possibly uses TRBD1 or TRBD2 (6 bases each). V shed 1 base and J shed 4 bases, with 15 bases lying between them. The CDR3 has 15 residues. In germline, CDR1 is SGHNT, CDR2 YYREEE (reference sequence). Here the CDR3 reads CASSLSPGGGYEQYF. CDR3 bases: TGTGCCAGCAGCTTGAGCCCCGGGGGCGGTTACGAGCAGTACTTC.

This clonotype was seen more than once but under ten times. This chain joins TRBV5-1 and TRBJ1-1, with 10 nucleotides matching TRBD1. This CDR3 region has 16 residues. CDR1 and CDR2 (germline): SGHRS, YFSETQ. J gave up 2 bases and V 4 bases, and 8 bases lay outside the gene matches. The CDR3 region has the DNA TGCGCCAGCAGCCCAGGGGACAGGGGATCCAACACTGAAGCTTTCTTT. This encodes CASSPGDRGSNTEAFF.

V gene TRBV28 combines with J gene TRBJ1-1; 9 bases match TRBD1. After removal of 3 bases from V and 4 bases from J, the junction contained 6 bases not matched to a gene. This CDR3 comprises 15 residues. In germline, CDR1 is MDHEN, CDR2 SYDVKM. CDR3 bases: TGTGCCAGCAGTTTGTTCGTACAGGGGGCCACTGAAGCTTTCTTT. It translates to CASSLFVQGATEAFF.

The V call is TRBV7-9, the J call TRBJ1-6; no firm D call. Trimming removed 5 bases from V and 0 bases from J, with 14 bases in between. The CDR3 is 17 amino acids. CDR1 is SEHNR, CDR2 FQNEAQ, per germline (reference sequence). CDR3 protein: CASSHPTRDSYNSPLHF. Here the CDR3 DNA reads TGTGCCAGCAGCCACCCCACACGGGACTCCTATAATTCACCCCTCCACTTT.

This clonotype has just a few counts. This chain connects TRBV28 to TRBJ1-1; D is ambiguous. The germline V and J ends were trimmed by 6 bases and 4 bases, with 6 bases remaining between them. Germline-derived CDR1 and CDR2 are MDHEN and SYDVKM. This CDR3 contains 11 residues. This CDR3 reads CASRYTTEAFF. For the CDR3, the DNA is TGTGCCAGCAGATATACCACTGAAGCTTTCTTT.

This rearrangement joins TRBV12-3 or TRBV12-4 to TRBJ2-3; 13 nucleotides match TRBD2. The V gene end was trimmed by 4 bases and the J gene end by 1 base; junction bases not matched to a gene: 5. The CDR3 extends over 17 amino acids. The CDR3 is CASSSTGLAGRTDTQYF. DNA for the CDR3: TGTGCCAGCAGTTCAACGGGACTAGCGGGACGCACAGATACGCAGTATTTT.

The chain links TRBV28 to TRBJ2-7; the D is unclear. V was trimmed by 2 bases and J by 3 bases, leaving 8 bases between them. Germline CDR1 reads MDHEN; CDR2 reads SYDVKM. This CDR3 region has 13 residues. The CDR3 sequence: CASSLERYYEQYF. CDR3 DNA sequence: TGTGCCAGCAGTTTAGAAAGGTACTACGAGCAGTACTTC.

This rearrangement joins TRBV7-9 to TRBJ2-1; perhaps TRBD2 as D (6 bases). With 1 base removed from V and 10 bases from J, the gap between germline ends came to 14 bases. Germline assignment: CDR1 SEHNR and CDR2 FQNEAQ (reference sequence). This CDR3 contains 14 residues. CDR3 protein: CASSLVTRSGEQFF. CDR3 nucleotide sequence: TGTGCCAGCAGCTTAGTGACTAGATCTGGAGAGCAGTTCTTC.

This clonotype was seen a few times. The V and J genes are TRBV20-1 and TRBJ1-5; 9 bases are a match to TRBD1. The CDR3 is made up of 17 amino acids. The V gene end was trimmed by 6 bases and the J gene end by 7 bases; junction bases not matched to a gene: 19. Germline V gene lookup returns CDR1 DFQATT and CDR2 SNEGSKA (reference sequence). In DNA, the CDR3 is TGCAGTGCCAGCCTCGTGGAAGGGGGGACAGGGTCACAGCCCCAGCATTTT. This gives the protein CSASLVEGGTGSQPQHF.

V and J are TRBV11-2 and TRBJ1-1; D ambiguous. Germline-derived CDR1 and CDR2 are SGHAT and FQNNGV. The V end was cut by 1 base, the J end by 8 bases, with 8 bases between. The CDR3 spans 12 residues. The CDR3 protein is CASSLVMAEAFF. The CDR3 DNA reads TGTGCCAGCAGCTTAGTAATGGCCGAAGCTTTCTTT. The full variable domain, rest sourced from reference TRBV11-2 and TRBJ1-1, is EAGVAQSPRYKIIEKRQSVAFWCNPISGHATLYWYQQILGQGPKLLIQFQNNGVVDDSQLPKDRFSAERLKGVDSTLKIQPAKLEDSAVYLCASSLVMAEAFFGQGTRLTVV.

This clonotype showed up just a few times. The chain is built from TRBV29-1 and TRBJ2-7; no clear D gene. CDR1 is SQVTM, CDR2 ANQGSEA, per germline. The CDR3 has 11 amino acids. The V gene lost 0 bases and the J gene lost 4 bases, with 4 bases spanning the gap. The CDR3 DNA is TGCAGCGTTGAAGATCTTTACGAGCAGTACTTC. It translates to CSVEDLYEQYF.

This clonotype was counted a few times. This chain connects TRBV6-5 to TRBJ2-7; D may be TRBD2 (5 bases). CDR3 length: 15 residues. Germline V gene data show CDR1 as MNHEY and CDR2 as SVGAGI. With 3 bases removed from V and 0 bases from J, the gap between germline ends came to 12 bases. The CDR3 DNA is TGTGCCAGCAGTTATATCGGGGTCAGCTCCTACGAGCAGTACTTC. The encoded protein is CASSYIGVSSYEQYF.

This clonotype was detected a few times. V is TRBV28 and J is TRBJ2-7; 8 positions match TRBD1. The CDR3 consists of 13 residues. CDR1 and CDR2 from the germline V gene are MDHEN and SYDVKM. V lost 2 bases to trimming and J lost 5 bases; unmatched junction nucleotides: 2. As DNA, the CDR3 is TGTGCCAGCAGTTTACAGGGGGCCCACGAGCAGTACTTC. Encoded protein: CASSLQGAHEQYF.

The chain links TRBV20-1 to TRBJ2-3; 10 bases fit TRBD2. The V and J ends lost 3 bases and 3 bases, in that order; junction bases with no gene match: 3. Per the germline V gene, CDR1 is DFQATT and CDR2 is SNEGSKA (reference sequence). The CDR3 sequence is 14 residues long. The CDR3 nucleotides are TGCAGTGCTAGTATTAGCGGGGGGACAGATACGCAGTATTTT. The encoded protein is CSASISGGTDTQYF.

The V gene is TRBV12-3 or TRBV12-4, the J gene TRBJ2-7; tentatively, D is TRBD1 (6 bases). V was trimmed by 2 bases and J by 4 bases, leaving 12 bases between them. CDR3 length: 14 amino acids. The CDR3 protein is CASSLWAGDYEQYF. For the CDR3, the DNA is TGTGCCAGCAGTTTATGGGCAGGGGATTACGAGCAGTACTTC.

This clonotype was seen more than once but under ten times. This chain joins TRBV20-1 and TRBJ2-1; 12 bases are shared with TRBD2. Trimming at V came to 5 bases and at J to 16 bases, leaving 21 bases not matched to a gene. This CDR3 has 16 residues. Per germline, CDR1 DFQATT and CDR2 SNEGSKA (reference sequence). CDR3 amino acids: CSAPPKTSGSGWCKFF. The CDR3 bases are TGCAGTGCTCCACCCAAGACTAGCGGGAGTGGATGGTGCAAATTCTTC.

The chain couples TRBV11-2 to TRBJ1-1; D remains unclear. The CDR3 contains 10 residues. Germline CDR1 is SGHAT and CDR2 is FQNNGV. The ends were cut back, 6 bases at V and 4 bases at J, with 3 bases in the middle. CDR3 sequence (DNA): TGTGCCAGCAGGGGCACTGAAGCTTTCTTT. It yields the protein CASRGTEAFF.

In its sample, this clonotype was seen a few times. V usage is TRBV4-3 and J usage is TRBJ2-2; the match to TRBD2 covers 12 bases. The germline gives CDR1 LGHNA, CDR2 YSLEER. CDR3 length: 19 amino acids. With V trimmed by 4 bases and J by 7 bases, 16 bases remained unmatched. CDR3 in amino acids: CASSPRQEGLAGRNGELFF. DNA of the CDR3: TGCGCCAGCAGCCCCCGCCAAGAAGGACTAGCGGGAAGGAACGGGGAGCTGTTTTTT.

This clonotype turned up a few times. The genes are TRBV28 and TRBJ2-1, with TRBD1 identical over 9 bases. Germline CDR1 MDHEN, CDR2 SYDVKM. The V and J ends lost 4 bases and 7 bases, in that order; junction bases with no gene match: 5. This CDR3 is built from 14 residues. Here the CDR3 reads CASSSGTGWNEQFF. The CDR3 coding sequence is TGTGCCAGCAGTTCGGGGACAGGGTGGAATGAGCAGTTCTTC.